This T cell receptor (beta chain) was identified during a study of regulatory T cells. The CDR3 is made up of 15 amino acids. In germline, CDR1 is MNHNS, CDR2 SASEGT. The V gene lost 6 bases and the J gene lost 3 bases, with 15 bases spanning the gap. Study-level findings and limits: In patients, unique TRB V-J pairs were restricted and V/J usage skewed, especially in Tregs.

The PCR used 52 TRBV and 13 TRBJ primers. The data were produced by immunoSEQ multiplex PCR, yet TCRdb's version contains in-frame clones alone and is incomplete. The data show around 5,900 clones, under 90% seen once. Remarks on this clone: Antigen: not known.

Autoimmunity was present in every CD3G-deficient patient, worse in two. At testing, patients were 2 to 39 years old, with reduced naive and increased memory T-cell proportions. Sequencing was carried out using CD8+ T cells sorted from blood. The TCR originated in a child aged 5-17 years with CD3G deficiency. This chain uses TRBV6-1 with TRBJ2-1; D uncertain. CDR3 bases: TGTGCCAGCAGCGGAAGTGGGTCTCGCTACAATGAGCAGTTCTTC. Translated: CASSGSGSRYNEQFF.